These 27 T cell receptor beta chains share one sample of origin, sequenced in a study of T cell repertoires in ileal Crohn's disease. The data were produced by immunoSEQ multiplex PCR, yet TCRdb's version contains in-frame clones alone and is incomplete. The table has roughly 15,000 clones, around four fifths seen once. The specimen sequenced was ileal tissue. These receptors all come from an adult with Crohn's disease.

The chain is built from TRBV4-2 and TRBJ1-2, with D maybe TRBD1 (5 bases). CDR3 length equals 15 residues. The V gene lost 1 base and the J gene lost 1 base, with 10 bases spanning the gap. Germline lookup yields CDR1 LGHNA and CDR2 YNFKEQ. The DNA of the CDR3 is TGTGCCAGCAGCCAAGGGGGCCCGTATAACTATGGCTACACCTTC. Protein: CASSQGGPYNYGYTF.

This clone has only a few counts. The V call is TRBV28, the J call TRBJ2-7; TRBD1 might be the D (6 bases). The CDR3 is made up of 14 amino acids. From germline, CDR1 is MDHEN and CDR2 SYDVKM. V shed 3 bases and J shed 6 bases, with 15 bases lying between them. CDR3 nucleotide sequence: TGTGCCAGCAGTTTCTGGACAGAGGCCTCCGAGCAGTACTTC. Protein: CASSFWTEASEQYF.

The gene calls are TRBV30 and TRBJ1-5; 8 nucleotides agree with TRBD1. The CDR3 has 14 amino acids. From germline, CDR1 is GTSNPN and CDR2 SVGIG (reference sequence). Trimming at V came to 4 bases and at J to 5 bases, leaving 7 bases not matched to a gene. CDR3 amino acids: CAWNNLQGDQPQHF. The CDR3 nucleotides read TGTGCCTGGAACAACCTACAGGGGGATCAGCCCCAGCATTTT.

This clone was recorded once. The chain employs TRBV6-6 and TRBJ1-2; TRBD1 matches 7 bases. Germline loops: CDR1 MNHNY, CDR2 SVGAGI (reference sequence). This CDR3 region has 14 residues. V dropped 6 bases and J dropped 1; count of bases not matched to a gene: 5. In nucleotides, the CDR3 is TGTGCCAGCAGCCTGACAGGGTTTAACTATGGCTACACCTTC. It specifies CASSLTGFNYGYTF.

The chain carries TRBV5-1 and TRBJ2-1; 13 bases line up with TRBD2. The CDR3 has 14 amino acids. Looked up from germline, CDR1 is SGHRS and CDR2 is YFSETQ. V was pared by 4 bases and J by 10 bases, with 5 bases of the junction left unmatched. In nucleotides, the CDR3 is TGCGCCAGCAGCCGCGGGACTAGCGGGGAAGAGCAGTTCTTC. Its translation: CASSRGTSGEEQFF.

V is TRBV6-1 and J is TRBJ2-7; 7 bases match TRBD1. CDR1 and CDR2 (germline): MNHNS, SASEGT. The trim removed 7 bases at V and 3 bases at J, leaving 9 bases unmatched. This CDR3 is 14 amino acids long. Here the CDR3 DNA reads TGTGCCAGCATAAAAGGGGGCAGTCTCTACGAGCAGTACTTC. This codes for CASIKGGSLYEQYF.

The chain couples TRBV7-9 to TRBJ2-7, with 7 nucleotides matching TRBD1. The CDR3 has 17 residues. The germline V gene has CDR1 SEHNR and CDR2 FQNEAQ (reference sequence). Trimming removed 2 bases from V and 0 bases from J; junction bases left unmatched: 10. CDR3 in DNA: TGTGCCAGCAGCTTAAATAGAGGGGGCTTTCTCTCCTACGAGCAGTACTTC. This gives the protein CASSLNRGGFLSYEQYF.

The chain combines TRBV19 with TRBJ2-1; 11 bases align to TRBD1. V gave up 2 bases and J gave up 7 bases; unmatched junction bases: 4. Per the germline V gene, CDR1 is LNHDA and CDR2 is SQIVND (reference sequence). The CDR3 loop spans 15 amino acids. CDR3 DNA sequence: TGTGCCAGTAGTATAAGGACAGGGGGCAGGAATGAGCAGTTCTTC. This encodes CASSIRTGGRNEQFF. The full variable domain, with the rest looked up from reference TRBV19 and TRBJ2-1, is DGGITQSPKYLFRKEGQNVTLSCEQNLNHDAMYWYRQDPGQGLRLIYYSQIVNDFQKGDIAEGYSVSREKKESFPLTVTSAQKNPTAFYLCASSIRTGGRNEQFFGPGTRLTVL.

This chain links TRBV4-2 with TRBJ1-2; D is perhaps TRBD1 (5 bases). Per the germline V gene, CDR1 is LGHNA and CDR2 is YNFKEQ. V shed 1 base and J shed 0 bases, with 6 bases lying between them. This CDR3 contains 14 residues. CDR3 DNA sequence: TGTGCCAGCAGCCAAGTAGGGGCTAACTATGGCTACACCTTC. It specifies CASSQVGANYGYTF.

DNA of the CDR3: TGTGCTAGTGGTTTGCCACCGGGACAGGGGACTGAAGCTTTCTTT. As protein: CASGLPPGQGTEAFF. V and J are TRBV12-5 and TRBJ1-1; TRBD1 matches 10 bases. Germline lookup yields CDR1 LGHNT and CDR2 FRNRAP. V lost 2 bases, J lost 5 bases, and 5 bases stayed unmatched. The CDR3 loop spans 15 amino acids.

J is TRBJ1-2 and V is TRBV9; 11 nucleotides align to TRBD1. The germline CDR1 and CDR2 sequences are SGDLS and YYNGEE. The CDR3 length is 14 residues. V was pared by 2 bases and J by 8 bases, with 5 bases of the junction left unmatched. CDR3 nucleotides: TGTGCCAGCAGCGTTGGACAGGGGGCACAAGGCTACACCTTC. Translated, it gives CASSVGQGAQGYTF. Supplemented by reference TRBV9 and TRBJ1-2, the full variable domain reads DSGVTQTPKHLITATGQRVTLRCSPRSGDLSVYWYQQSLDQGLQFLIQYYNGEERAKGNILERFSAQQFPDLHSELNLSSLELGDSALYFCASSVGQGAQGYTFGSGTRLTVV.

The genes are TRBV7-9 and TRBJ2-7, with D tentatively TRBD1 (6 bases). CDR3 length: 13 amino acids. CDR1 SEHNR and CDR2 FQNEAQ come from the germline V gene (reference sequence). V was clipped by 3 bases and J by 7 bases, with 13 bases between them. CDR3: CASSLQGLGEQYF. In DNA, the CDR3 is TGTGCCAGCAGCTTGCAGGGGCTGGGAGAGCAGTACTTC.

The gene calls are TRBV10-2 and TRBJ2-2; 7 nucleotides match TRBD1. V lost 2 bases, J lost 3 bases, and 3 bases stayed unmatched. CDR1 and CDR2 (germline): WSHSY, SAAADI. The CDR3 sequence is 15 residues long. The CDR3 reads CASSEPDRDTGELFF. CDR3 sequence (DNA): TGCGCCAGCAGTGAGCCAGACAGGGACACCGGGGAGCTGTTTTTT.

This chain links TRBV19 with TRBJ1-1, with unresolved D. The length of the CDR3 is 13 residues. Germline CDR1 is LNHDA and CDR2 is SQIVND (reference sequence). The V end was cut by 7 bases, the J end by 2 bases, with 11 bases between. In nucleotides, the CDR3 is TGTGCCAGTAAGGTTCCAGGAAACACTGAAGCTTTCTTT. Translated, it gives CASKVPGNTEAFF.

This clone occurred a few times. The rearrangement uses TRBV7-9 and TRBJ2-3; 9 nucleotides align to TRBD2. Germline assignment: CDR1 SEHNR and CDR2 FQNEAQ (reference sequence). The CDR3 spans 17 residues. V lost 5 bases to trimming and J lost 2 bases; unmatched junction nucleotides: 11. CDR3 in amino acids: CASSGPGGGGATDTQYF. The CDR3 DNA reads as TGTGCCAGCAGCGGCCCGGGGGGCGGGGGGGCCACAGATACGCAGTATTTT.

The chain uses TRBV5-1 and TRBJ2-1; 7 nucleotides agree with TRBD1. V gave up 2 bases and J gave up 3 bases; unmatched junction bases: 2. The CDR3 spans 14 residues. The germline V gene has CDR1 SGHRS and CDR2 YFSETQ. The CDR3 region is CASSFGTDYNEQFF. CDR3 nucleotides: TGCGCCAGCAGCTTCGGGACAGACTACAATGAGCAGTTCTTC. The variable domain in full, with the rest retrieved from reference TRBV5-1 and TRBJ2-1, is KAGVTQTPRYLIKTRGQQVTLSCSPISGHRSVSWYQQTPGQGLQFLFEYFSETQRNKGNFPGRFSGRQFSNSRSEMNVSTLELGDSALYLCASSFGTDYNEQFFGPGTRLTVL.

The chain uses TRBV7-2 and TRBJ1-4, with D perhaps TRBD1 (5 bases). CDR1 is SGHTA and CDR2 is FQGNSA in the germline V gene. The CDR3 has 13 amino acids. V shed 9 bases and J shed 3 bases, with 11 bases lying between them. CDR3 sequence: CARSGTPNEKLFF. The DNA for the CDR3 is TGTGCCAGGTCCGGGACTCCTAATGAAAAACTGTTTTTT.

CDR3 coding DNA: TGTGCCTGGAGTGTATACAGGGCTGCCTACAATGAGCAGTTCTTC. This sequence encodes CAWSVYRAAYNEQFF. The V and J genes are TRBV30 and TRBJ2-1; possibly TRBD1 for D (6 bases). Germline V gene lookup returns CDR1 GTSNPN and CDR2 SVGIG (reference sequence). Trimming took 0 bases from V and 2 from J, leaving 11 bases between them. There are 15 residues in the CDR3.

V usage is TRBV7-6 and J usage is TRBJ2-7, with a possible D match to TRBD1 (6 bases). The CDR3 runs 13 residues. With 1 base removed from V and 5 bases from J, the gap between germline ends came to 9 bases. Germline lookup yields CDR1 SGHVS and CDR2 FNYEAQ. This chain's CDR3 is CASSLDRAHEQYF. The CDR3 DNA follows: TGTGCCAGCAGCTTAGACAGGGCCCACGAGCAGTACTTC.

J is TRBJ2-7 and V is TRBV19; 7 nucleotides align to TRBD1. V lost 3 bases to trimming and J lost 5 bases; unmatched junction nucleotides: 10. The germline CDR1 and CDR2 sequences are LNHDA and SQIVND (reference sequence). The CDR3 is made up of 15 amino acids. CDR3 sequence: CASSIRRGTQNEQYF. CDR3 DNA: TGTGCCAGTAGTATCCGCAGGGGGACGCAAAACGAGCAGTACTTC. The complete variable domain, with remaining parts taken from reference TRBV19 and TRBJ2-7, reads DGGITQSPKYLFRKEGQNVTLSCEQNLNHDAMYWYRQDPGQGLRLIYYSQIVNDFQKGDIAEGYSVSREKKESFPLTVTSAQKNPTAFYLCASSIRRGTQNEQYFGPGTRLTVT.

This chain connects TRBV5-1 to TRBJ2-1; D may be TRBD1 (8 bases). Germline V gene data show CDR1 as SGHRS and CDR2 as YFSETQ. V lost 2 bases, J lost 2 bases, and 11 bases lay in between. The length of the CDR3 is 15 residues. The CDR3 nucleotides are TGCGCCAGCAGCTTACAGGGGGGGGCCTACAATGAGCAGTTCTTC. This gives the protein CASSLQGGAYNEQFF.

V is TRBV27 and J is TRBJ1-4, with D maybe TRBD1 (6 bases). V lost 4 bases to trimming and J lost 7 bases, with 13 bases between them. The CDR3 is made up of 14 amino acids. Germline loops: CDR1 MNHEY, CDR2 SMNVEV (reference sequence). The CDR3 bases are TGTGCCAGCAGTTATGCAGGCAGGGGTGAAAAACTGTTTTTT. Translating gives CASSYAGRGEKLFF.

V is TRBV9 and J is TRBJ2-7; D is undetermined. Per germline, CDR1 SGDLS and CDR2 YYNGEE. This CDR3 spans 14 amino acids. The V end was cut by 4 bases, the J end by 2 bases, with 13 bases between. The CDR3 nucleotides are TGTGCCAGCAGCCCGTACCCACAGACCTACGAGCAGTACTTC. Translation: CASSPYPQTYEQYF.

V and J are TRBV7-9 and TRBJ2-2; D perhaps matches TRBD1 (6 bases). V lost 4 bases to trimming and J lost 7 bases, with 16 bases between them. Per germline, CDR1 SEHNR and CDR2 FQNEAQ (reference sequence). The CDR3 has 15 amino acids. The CDR3 is CASSSVTGSGGELFF. DNA for the CDR3: TGTGCCAGCAGCTCCGTGACAGGCTCGGGCGGGGAGCTGTTTTTT.

This clone was seen only a few times. V and J are TRBV18 and TRBJ2-2, with a possible D match to TRBD1 (6 bases). Trimming removed 3 bases from V and 1 base from J, with 9 bases in between. The CDR3 covers 15 residues. From germline, CDR1 is KGHSH and CDR2 LQKENI. For the CDR3, the DNA is TGTGCCAGCTCACCCCTGACAGGGAACACCGGGGAGCTGTTTTTT. Residues: CASSPLTGNTGELFF. Supplemented by reference TRBV18 and TRBJ2-2, the full variable domain reads NAGVMQNPRHLVRRRGQEARLRCSPMKGHSHVYWYRQLPEEGLKFMVYLQKENIIDESGMPKERFSAEFPKEGPSILRIQQVVRGDSAAYFCASSPLTGNTGELFFGEGSRLTVL.

This clone was counted only a few times. The chain employs TRBV7-2 and TRBJ1-6, with TRBD1 matching 7 bases. V lost 8 bases, J lost 4 bases, and 2 bases stayed unmatched. Germline CDR1 reads SGHTA; CDR2 reads FQGNSA. CDR3 length: 13 residues. The CDR3: CASGQVYNSPLHF. CDR3 sequence (DNA): TGTGCCAGCGGACAGGTTTATAATTCACCCCTCCACTTT.

V usage is TRBV20-1 and J usage is TRBJ1-1; D may be TRBD1 (6 bases). Per germline, CDR1 DFQATT and CDR2 SNEGSKA (reference sequence). V was shortened by 5 bases and J by 5 bases, with 9 bases between the two germline ends. The CDR3 sequence is 11 residues long. Here the CDR3 DNA reads TGCAGTGCTTACAGGGTGACTGAAGCTTTCTTT. This gives the protein CSAYRVTEAFF.